The 30 T cell receptor beta chains given below trace back to one sample, sequenced in a study of Ad26.COV2.S vaccination and SARS-CoV-2 variants. Clones were read by immunoSEQ multiplex PCR, and TCRdb kept only the in-frame ones, dropping some. The repertoire includes over 250,000 clones, about 89% of them detected once, and 2.5% to 3.5% sits in the top ten. The sample's treatment: some 20 received Ad26.COV2.S at low or high dose, single or two shots; about 5 received placebo; per-sample allocation not given. All samples were drawn on day 63, counting from the first vaccine or placebo injection. Sequencing was performed on peripheral blood, taken in a trial of Ad26.COV2.S vaccine versus placebo. Receptor source: a person aged 18-65 years who received the Ad26.COV2.S COVID-19 vaccine or a placebo.

In its sample, this clone was seen many times. This chain uses TRBV9 with TRBJ2-2; D may be TRBD1 (6 bases). Germline V gene sequence: CDR1 SGDLS, CDR2 YYNGEE. The length of the CDR3 is 16 residues. V lost 3 bases and J lost 7, with 19 bases in between. CDR3 loop: CASSASGTRVGGELFF. CDR3 DNA sequence: TGTGCCAGCAGCGCTTCAGGGACAAGGGTTGGCGGGGAGCTGTTTTTT.

The V gene is TRBV30, the J gene TRBJ1-5; D is uncertain. This CDR3 has 14 amino acids. With 0 bases removed from V and 5 bases from J, the gap between germline ends came to 11 bases. Per germline, CDR1 GTSNPN and CDR2 SVGIG (reference sequence). CDR3 nucleotide sequence: TGTGCCTGGAGTGTTGCCCCATGGTATCAGCCCCAGCATTTT. This sequence encodes CAWSVAPWYQPQHF.

This clone was detected a few times. The chain has TRBV6-5 and TRBJ1-1, with D maybe TRBD1 (6 bases). Trimming cost V 3 bases and J 3 bases, with 11 bases left between them. This CDR3 is built from 14 residues. Germline V gene lookup returns CDR1 MNHEY and CDR2 SVGAGI. CDR3 sequence reads: CASSYGGPDTEAFF. As DNA, the CDR3 is TGTGCCAGCAGTTATGGGGGGCCAGACACTGAAGCTTTCTTT.

As for this clone: The sample has other DNA sequences that encode this CDR3 too. The gene calls are TRBV5-5 and TRBJ1-1; D is unresolved. V was pared by 1 base and J by 2 bases, with 6 bases between. The CDR3 runs 13 residues. In germline, CDR1 is SGHKS, CDR2 YYEKEE (reference sequence). Here the CDR3 reads CASSLLQNTEAFF. The CDR3 DNA reads TGTGCCAGCAGCTTGTTACAAAACACTGAAGCTTTCTTT.

The rearrangement joins TRBV2 to TRBJ2-3; TRBD2 matches 12 bases. Germline assignment: CDR1 SNHLY and CDR2 FYNNEI. V shed 10 bases, J shed 3 bases, and the junction held 8 bases outside the gene matches. The length of the CDR3 is 15 residues. CDR3 nucleotides: TGTGCCACGGAGTCCGGGACTAGCGGGACAGATACGCAGTATTTT. This codes for CATESGTSGTDTQYF.

This clone was recorded at least ten times. The CDR3 sequence: CASSTNRDQPQHF. CDR3 nucleotides: TGTGCCAGCAGTACAAACAGGGATCAGCCCCAGCATTTT. The chain couples TRBV12-3 or TRBV12-4 to TRBJ1-5; possibly TRBD1 for D (6 bases). The length of the CDR3 is 13 residues. V lost 5 bases and J 5 bases, leaving 10 bases between the germline ends.

V usage is TRBV19 and J usage is TRBJ2-3; 10 bases are shared with TRBD1. V dropped 3 bases and J dropped 4; count of bases not matched to a gene: 4. This CDR3 has 15 residues. Germline V gene sequence: CDR1 LNHDA, CDR2 SQIVND (reference sequence). CDR3 coding DNA: TGTGCCAGTAGTATTGTGACAGGGGGCTCAGATACGCAGTATTTT. Its translation is CASSIVTGGSDTQYF. The full variable domain, its missing parts supplied by reference TRBV19 and TRBJ2-3, is DGGITQSPKYLFRKEGQNVTLSCEQNLNHDAMYWYRQDPGQGLRLIYYSQIVNDFQKGDIAEGYSVSREKKESFPLTVTSAQKNPTAFYLCASSIVTGGSDTQYFGPGTRLTVL.

This clone was seen just once. The chain joins TRBV6-2 or TRBV6-3 to TRBJ2-3; either TRBD1 or TRBD2 may fit D (5 bases each). The germline gives CDR1 MNHEY, CDR2 SVGEGT. There are 14 residues in the CDR3. V was trimmed by 6 bases and J by 0 bases, leaving 10 bases between them. The CDR3 nucleotides are TGTGCCAGCAGGCCTGGGGGTAGCACAGATACGCAGTATTTT. Residues: CASRPGGSTDTQYF.

This chain joins TRBV3-1 (or the pseudogene TRBV3-2) and TRBJ2-1; possible D gene TRBD2, 7 bases. The V end was cut by 4 bases, the J end by 5 bases, with 21 bases between. The V gene's germline CDR1 is LGHDT and CDR2 YNNKEL (reference sequence). This CDR3 comprises 17 residues. CDR3 in amino acids: CASSPTWGLAADNEQFF. CDR3 DNA sequence: TGTGCCAGCAGCCCCACCTGGGGGCTAGCGGCGGACAATGAGCAGTTCTTC.

This chain uses TRBV28 with TRBJ2-5; 8 bases are a match to TRBD2. V shed 6 bases, J shed 5 bases, and the junction held 11 bases outside the gene matches. Germline-derived CDR1 and CDR2 are MDHEN and SYDVKM. The CDR3 totals 15 residues. As DNA, the CDR3 is TGTGCCAGCAGCCGGGTAGGAGCGGGAGTGGAGACCCAGTACTTC. Translating it yields CASSRVGAGVETQYF. Full variable domain (rest looked up from reference TRBV28 and TRBJ2-5): DVKVTQSSRYLVKRTGEKVFLECVQDMDHENMFWYRQDPGLGLRLIYFSYDVKMKEKGDIPEGYSVSREKKERFSLILESASTNQTSMYLCASSRVGAGVETQYFGPGTRLLVL.

The gene calls are TRBV10-1 and TRBJ2-1, with 10 bases lining up with TRBD2. Germline lookup yields CDR1 WNHNN and CDR2 SYGVQD (reference sequence). J was trimmed by 8 bases and V by 3 bases; bases with no gene match: 7. The CDR3 has 15 residues. The CDR3 loop is CASSDASGRAYEQFF. In nucleotides, the CDR3 is TGCGCCAGCAGTGATGCAAGCGGGAGGGCCTATGAGCAGTTCTTC.

V and J are TRBV6-6 and TRBJ1-5, with a weak D call TRBD1 (5 bases). This CDR3 is built from 14 residues. Trimming removed 6 bases at V and 3 bases at J, with 12 bases between. Germline V gives CDR1 MNHNY, CDR2 SVGAGI (reference sequence). The CDR3 region is CASSFQTVNQPQHF. The CDR3 coding sequence is TGTGCCAGCAGCTTCCAGACAGTCAATCAGCCCCAGCATTTT.

The V call is TRBV12-3 or TRBV12-4, the J call TRBJ1-5, with D uncertain. The CDR3 is 12 residues long. V was pared by 2 bases and J by 7 bases, with 6 bases between. The CDR3 region is CASSLTRQPQHF. The CDR3 DNA sequence: TGTGCCAGCAGTTTAACACGACAGCCCCAGCATTTT.

This chain uses TRBV7-9 with TRBJ1-2; D call uncertain. Trimming removed 0 bases from V and 8 bases from J, with 10 bases in between. The CDR3 sequence is 13 residues long. The V gene's germline CDR1 is SEHNR and CDR2 FQNEAQ (reference sequence). The CDR3 loop is CASSLAMAGGYTF. For the CDR3, the DNA is TGTGCCAGCAGCTTAGCGATGGCAGGAGGCTACACCTTC.

V and J are TRBV18 and TRBJ2-7; D call uncertain. Trimming pared 0 bases from V and 0 bases from J, leaving 3 bases between. Germline V gene data show CDR1 as KGHSH and CDR2 as LQKENI. The CDR3 runs 13 residues. CDR3 in DNA: TGTGCCAGCTCACCACCGTCCTCCTACGAGCAGTACTTC. Translating it yields CASSPPSSYEQYF.

The chain couples TRBV7-2 to TRBJ1-2; 7 nucleotides agree with TRBD1. The J segment lost 6 bases and the V segment lost 5 bases, leaving 3 bases of the junction unmatched. CDR3 size: 12 residues. Germline V gives CDR1 SGHTA, CDR2 FQGNSA. This CDR3 reads CASSLDRDGYTF. The CDR3 nucleotides read TGTGCCAGCAGCCTCGACAGGGATGGCTACACCTTC. Complete variable domain (other parts from reference TRBV7-2 and TRBJ1-2): GAGVSQSPSNKVTEKGKDVELRCDPISGHTALYWYRQSLGQGLEFLIYFQGNSAPDKSGLPSDRFSAERTGGSVSTLTIQRTQQEDSAVYLCASSLDRDGYTFGSGTRLTVV.

The rearrangement links TRBV5-5 to TRBJ1-2; possible D gene TRBD1, 6 bases. Germline CDR1 is SGHKS and CDR2 is YYEKEE (reference sequence). V gave up 2 bases and J gave up 1 base, with 15 bases separating them. The CDR3 covers 16 residues. The CDR3 here is CASSLNGGAGNYGYTF. As DNA, the CDR3 is TGTGCCAGCAGCTTAAACGGGGGCGCGGGTAACTATGGCTACACCTTC. Combining the CDR3 with reference TRBV5-5 and TRBJ1-2 gives the whole variable domain DAGVTQSPTHLIKTRGQQVTLRCSPISGHKSVSWYQQVLGQGPQFIFQYYEKEERGRGNFPDRFSARQFPNYSSELNVNALLLGDSALYLCASSLNGGAGNYGYTFGSGTRLTVV.

The J gene is TRBJ1-1, the V gene TRBV7-2; 7 bases agree with TRBD1. CDR3 length equals 14 residues. The V gene end was trimmed by 5 bases and the J gene end by 3 bases; junction bases not matched to a gene: 6. Germline lookup yields CDR1 SGHTA and CDR2 FQGNSA. The CDR3 bases are TGTGCCAGCAGCGCGCGACAGGGATACACTGAAGCTTTCTTT. Translation: CASSARQGYTEAFF.

The CDR3 DNA sequence: TGCGCCAGCAGCTTAGCGGGAGAGGGAGATACGCAGTATTTT. Encoded protein: CASSLAGEGDTQYF. V gene TRBV5-1 combines with J gene TRBJ2-3; 8 nucleotides align to TRBD2. The germline V gene has CDR1 SGHRS and CDR2 YFSETQ. The CDR3 covers 14 residues. Germline trimming cut 2 bases from V and 5 bases from J; bases unmatched to any gene: 4.

V usage is TRBV4-1 and J usage is TRBJ1-5; D may be TRBD1 (5 bases). Germline lookup yields CDR1 MGHRA and CDR2 YSYEKL. The length of the CDR3 is 15 residues. V lost 2 bases, J lost 4 bases, and 12 bases lay in between. CDR3 sequence (DNA): TGCGCCAGCAGCCAAACGGACAACGATAATCAGCCCCAGCATTTT. It translates to CASSQTDNDNQPQHF.

The chain has TRBV7-9 and TRBJ2-3; D is unresolved. This CDR3 has 13 residues. Germline CDR1 SEHNR, CDR2 FQNEAQ (reference sequence). The V end lost 5 bases, the J end lost 0 bases, and 6 bases lay between the germline ends. The CDR3 sequence: CASSPQSTDTQYF. The CDR3 bases are TGTGCCAGCAGCCCACAGAGCACAGATACGCAGTATTTT.

This clone was counted many times. The chain has TRBV7-6 and TRBJ1-2; tentative D call: TRBD1 (6 bases). The ends were cut back, 0 bases at V and 6 bases at J, with 14 bases in the middle. There are 15 residues in the CDR3. Germline loops: CDR1 SGHVS, CDR2 FNYEAQ. The CDR3 nucleotides read TGTGCCAGCAGCTTAGCCTCCACGGGGGCTGATGGCTACACCTTC. It encodes CASSLASTGADGYTF.

The chain employs TRBV7-3 and TRBJ1-1; 8 bases line up with TRBD1. The length of the CDR3 is 15 residues. V lost 1 base and J lost 5; bases outside the gene matches: 6. CDR1 and CDR2 from the germline V gene are SGHTA and FQGTGA. The chain's CDR3 is CASSLMAQGATEAFF. DNA of the CDR3: TGTGCCAGCAGCTTAATGGCCCAGGGGGCGACTGAAGCTTTCTTT.

V gene TRBV10-3 combines with J gene TRBJ1-2, with a tentative D call TRBD1 (5 bases). CDR1 is ENHRY and CDR2 is SYGVKD in the germline V gene. Between the trimmed V and J ends, which lost 8 bases and 6 bases, there was a span of 10 bases. The CDR3 totals 11 residues. CDR3 amino acids: CAIQGSHGYTF. The CDR3 DNA follows: TGTGCCATCCAGGGAAGCCATGGCTACACCTTC.

The V gene is TRBV11-2, the J gene TRBJ2-7; D is ambiguous. From germline, CDR1 is SGHAT and CDR2 FQNNGV. The CDR3 spans 14 residues. Trimming pared 4 bases from V and 7 bases from J, leaving 17 bases between. CDR3 coding DNA: TGTGCCAGCAGCTGGGTCGGTTCGCCGGTTGAGCAGTACTTC. This encodes CASSWVGSPVEQYF.

V is TRBV5-1 and J is TRBJ2-1; D perhaps matches TRBD2 (6 bases). Per the germline V gene, CDR1 is SGHRS and CDR2 is YFSETQ. V was cut by 0 bases and J by 2 bases, with 9 bases left in between. The CDR3 contains 15 residues. CDR3 loop: CASSLASAAYNEQFF. CDR3 bases: TGCGCCAGCAGCTTGGCTAGCGCCGCCTACAATGAGCAGTTCTTC. The whole variable domain, remainder taken from reference TRBV5-1 and TRBJ2-1, is KAGVTQTPRYLIKTRGQQVTLSCSPISGHRSVSWYQQTPGQGLQFLFEYFSETQRNKGNFPGRFSGRQFSNSRSEMNVSTLELGDSALYLCASSLASAAYNEQFFGPGTRLTVL.

The rearrangement uses TRBV30 and TRBJ1-2; D is unclear. The germline gives CDR1 GTSNPN, CDR2 SVGIG (reference sequence). This CDR3 has 14 residues. V was clipped by 0 bases and J by 0 bases, with 8 bases between them. CDR3 sequence (DNA): TGTGCCTGGAGTGTACGACGGACTAACTATGGCTACACCTTC. Translated, it gives CAWSVRRTNYGYTF.

This clone was recorded only once. The chain employs TRBV12-3 or TRBV12-4 and TRBJ1-5; no definite D call. V lost 3 bases and J lost 7, with 7 bases in between. This CDR3 has 12 residues. The CDR3 spells CASSLEWQPQHF. CDR3 DNA: TGTGCCAGCAGTTTGGAGTGGCAGCCCCAGCATTTT.

The chain combines TRBV6-1 with TRBJ1-4, with 9 bases aligning to TRBD1. Losses at the gene ends were 4 bases for V and 1 base for J; bases not matched to a gene: 10. CDR3 size: 18 residues. Germline V gene lookup returns CDR1 MNHNS and CDR2 SASEGT. CDR3 amino acids: CASSADRGGHGTNEKLFF. CDR3 nucleotide sequence: TGTGCCAGCAGTGCCGACAGGGGGGGACATGGAACTAATGAAAAACTGTTTTTT.

V and J are TRBV11-2 and TRBJ2-7, with D possibly matching TRBD1 (5 bases). The CDR3 contains 13 residues. Germline CDR1 is SGHAT and CDR2 is FQNNGV. Trimming removed 8 bases at V and 1 base at J, with 12 bases between. The CDR3 reads CASGRQFSYEQYF. The CDR3, as DNA: TGTGCCAGCGGAAGACAGTTTTCCTACGAGCAGTACTTC. Looking up the rest from reference TRBV11-2 and TRBJ2-7 gives the full variable domain: EAGVAQSPRYKIIEKRQSVAFWCNPISGHATLYWYQQILGQGPKLLIQFQNNGVVDDSQLPKDRFSAERLKGVDSTLKIQPAKLEDSAVYLCASGRQFSYEQYFGPGTRLTVT.